This TCR beta chain was identified in a study of CD8+ T cells in alopecia areata. This CDR3 region has 16 residues. V shed 0 bases and J 5 bases; nucleotides not matched to a gene: 11. Germline CDR1 and CDR2: SQVTM and ANQGSEA. Study results and caveats: Just one nonresponder means the tie between baseline CD8+ expansion and response stays uncertain. Among the 100 top clones, expanded CD8+ clones, like scalp clonality, were significantly decreased by tofacitinib. Amid tofacitinib therapy, many expanded lesional clones stayed present in scalp and blood.

RNA extraction was followed by reverse transcription into cDNA, which acted as the sequencing template. Sequencing used immunoSEQ multiplex PCR; TCRdb keeps in-frame clones, though not all of them. The sample consists of roughly 170,000 clones, roughly 64% of them appearing once. This sample's treatment: oral pan-JAK inhibitor, 5-10 mg twice daily. Of note for this clone: Its target is unknown.

The rearrangement joins TRBV29-1 to TRBJ2-5; TRBD1 matches at 8 bases. This TCR derives from a human donor with alopecia areata. Here the sequenced sample was CD8+ T cells sorted from blood, taken at week 24, from a patient treated with tofacitinib. The CDR3 region has the DNA TGCAGCGTTGAAGAATCGGCGACAGGGGCGGAGGAGACCCAGTACTTC. Its protein product is CSVEESATGAEETQYF.